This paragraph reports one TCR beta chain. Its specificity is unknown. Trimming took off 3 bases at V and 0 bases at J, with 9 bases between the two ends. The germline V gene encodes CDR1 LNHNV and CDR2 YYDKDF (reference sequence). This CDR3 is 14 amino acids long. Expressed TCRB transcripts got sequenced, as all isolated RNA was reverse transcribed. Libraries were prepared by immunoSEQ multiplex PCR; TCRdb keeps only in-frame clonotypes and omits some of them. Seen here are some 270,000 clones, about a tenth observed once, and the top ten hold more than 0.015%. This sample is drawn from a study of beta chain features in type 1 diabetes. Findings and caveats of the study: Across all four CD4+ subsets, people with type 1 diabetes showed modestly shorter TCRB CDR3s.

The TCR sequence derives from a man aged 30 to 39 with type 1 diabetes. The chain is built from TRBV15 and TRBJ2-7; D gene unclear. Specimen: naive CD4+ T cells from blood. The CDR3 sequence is CATSSPSSSYEQYF. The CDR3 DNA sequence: TGTGCCACCAGCAGTCCCTCTTCCTCCTACGAGCAGTACTTC.